This is a list of T cell receptor beta chains from one sample in a study of cytomegalovirus exposure and HLA in healthy donors. Some clones are missing from TCRdb's copy, which holds only in-frame ones; the method was immunoSEQ multiplex PCR. The sample has 100,000 or so clones; under 80% are singletons. The sample taken for sequencing was PBMCs. Receptors originate from a man aged 25 to 45 in good health and CMV-seropositive. CDR3s include the opening cysteine and the closing phenylalanine or tryptophan. Each record gives: CDR3 DNA, CDR3 protein, D gene, V gene, J gene, clone size. D genes are given only for firm matches. Expanded clones are given a class, and other clones once, few, many or no size at all.

CDR3 DNA: TGTGCCAGCAGCGGGGAACTACAGGGGGCTCAGGTCTATGGCTACACCTTC; CDR3 protein: CASSGELQGAQVYGYTF; D gene: TRBD1; V gene: TRBV9; J gene: TRBJ1-2; clone size: NA
CDR3 DNA: TGTGCCAGCAGTGAAAGGGCGGTCAGGGTCACCCAAGAGACCCAGTACTTC; CDR3 protein: CASSERAVRVTQETQYF; D gene: NA; V gene: TRBV6-1; J gene: TRBJ2-5; clone size: NA
CDR3 DNA: TGTGCCAGCAACCCGACAGGGTCGGACACTGAAGCTTTCTTT; CDR3 protein: CASNPTGSDTEAFF; D gene: TRBD1; V gene: TRBV28; J gene: TRBJ1-1; clone size: NA
CDR3 DNA: TGTGCCAGCAGCTTAGGAGGGGGCGAGGCAGATACGCAGTATTTT; CDR3 protein: CASSLGGGEADTQYF; D gene: TRBD1; V gene: TRBV7-2; J gene: TRBJ2-3; clone size: NA
CDR3 DNA: TGTGCCATCACAAAGGACAAAAATCAGCCCCAGCATTTT; CDR3 protein: CAITKDKNQPQHF; D gene: NA; V gene: TRBV10-3; J gene: TRBJ1-5; clone size: NA
CDR3 DNA: TGTGCCAGCAGCGGGCCGACTAGCGGGGGGGCCAAGGGCACCGGGGAGCTGTTTTTT; CDR3 protein: CASSGPTSGGAKGTGELFF; D gene: TRBD2; V gene: TRBV9; J gene: TRBJ2-2; clone size: NA
CDR3 DNA: TGTGCCAGCTCACCTAAACCAGACACGAATCAGCCCCAGCATTTT; CDR3 protein: CASSPKPDTNQPQHF; D gene: NA; V gene: TRBV18; J gene: TRBJ1-5; clone size: NA
CDR3 DNA: TGCGCCAGCAGCTTGGCTCGGCGGGGGGACTACAATGAGCAGTTCTTC; CDR3 protein: CASSLARRGDYNEQFF; D gene: TRBD2; V gene: TRBV5-1; J gene: TRBJ2-1; clone size: NA
CDR3 DNA: TGTGCCAGCAGCAAAGTTCGAAGTGGCGGGGAGGGCAAACGATCCTACAATGAGCAGTTCTTC; CDR3 protein: CASSKVRSGGEGKRSYNEQFF; D gene: NA; V gene: TRBV21-1; J gene: TRBJ2-1; clone size: NA
CDR3 DNA: TGTGCCAGCAGCGGATCCCAGGGGGCACGGTACTATGGCTACACCTTC; CDR3 protein: CASSGSQGARYYGYTF; D gene: TRBD1; V gene: TRBV7-9; J gene: TRBJ1-2; clone size: NA
CDR3 DNA: TGTGCCAGCAGGGCTGGACACTCGAACACTGAAGCTTTCTTT; CDR3 protein: CASRAGHSNTEAFF; D gene: NA; V gene: TRBV2; J gene: TRBJ1-1; clone size: NA
CDR3 DNA: TGTGCCAGCAGCTTAAGTTCTGGATACAGGGGCTACGACACTGAAGCTTTCTTT; CDR3 protein: CASSLSSGYRGYDTEAFF; D gene: TRBD1; V gene: TRBV11-1; J gene: TRBJ1-1; clone size: NA
CDR3 DNA: TGCGCCAGCAGGGATCCGGGTACCTTATCGGCAACTAATGAAAAACTGTTTTTT; CDR3 protein: CASRDPGTLSATNEKLFF; D gene: NA; V gene: TRBV10-1; J gene: TRBJ1-4; clone size: NA
CDR3 DNA: TGTGCCAGTAGTATAGGCGGAATCAACTATGGCTACACCTTC; CDR3 protein: CASSIGGINYGYTF; D gene: NA; V gene: TRBV19; J gene: TRBJ1-2; clone size: NA
CDR3 DNA: TGTGCCTGGAGTCTTCGTTCGTCCGGGACTAGCGGAAACAATGAGCAGTTCTTC; CDR3 protein: CAWSLRSSGTSGNNEQFF; D gene: TRBD2; V gene: TRBV30; J gene: TRBJ2-1; clone size: NA
CDR3 DNA: TGCAGCGTTGGACGGGACAGGGGAGTATACGAGCAGTACTTC; CDR3 protein: CSVGRDRGVYEQYF; D gene: TRBD1; V gene: TRBV29-1; J gene: TRBJ2-7; clone size: NA
CDR3 DNA: TGTGCCAGCAGTACTAATACAGGGTTTAATCAGCCCCAGCATTTT; CDR3 protein: CASSTNTGFNQPQHF; D gene: NA; V gene: TRBV2; J gene: TRBJ1-5; clone size: few
CDR3 DNA: TGTGCCAGCAGCTTGGTGCAGACAGGGCTGACGGGCTACACCTTC; CDR3 protein: CASSLVQTGLTGYTF; D gene: TRBD1; V gene: TRBV5-6; J gene: TRBJ1-2; clone size: once
CDR3 DNA: TGTGCCAGCAGCCCCGGGAGGAACACTGAAGCTTTCTTT; CDR3 protein: CASSPGRNTEAFF; D gene: NA; V gene: TRBV7-3; J gene: TRBJ1-1; clone size: NA
CDR3 DNA: TGTGCCAGCACAATCTACAATGAGCAGTTCTTC; CDR3 protein: CASTIYNEQFF; D gene: NA; V gene: TRBV5-6; J gene: TRBJ2-1; clone size: NA
CDR3 DNA: TGTGCCAGCAGTGCCAGACCCGACAGGGGGAATTCACCCCTCCACTTT; CDR3 protein: CASSARPDRGNSPLHF; D gene: TRBD1; V gene: TRBV6-1; J gene: TRBJ1-6; clone size: NA
CDR3 DNA: TGTGCCAGCACCGATCCTTGGGGGGGCCGCTCCTACAATGAGCAGTTCTTC; CDR3 protein: CASTDPWGGRSYNEQFF; D gene: NA; V gene: TRBV5-8; J gene: TRBJ2-1; clone size: once
CDR3 DNA: TGCGCCAGCAGCCAAGTTTTCGGGACAAACACTGAAGCTTTCTTT; CDR3 protein: CASSQVFGTNTEAFF; D gene: NA; V gene: TRBV4-3; J gene: TRBJ1-1; clone size: few
CDR3 DNA: TGCGCCAGCAGCTTGGCGGCGGGTCTCGAGACCCAGTACTTC; CDR3 protein: CASSLAAGLETQYF; D gene: NA; V gene: TRBV5-1; J gene: TRBJ2-5; clone size: once